The 25 T cell receptor beta chains in this list originate from one sample, sequenced in a study of blood T cells in healthy people across ages (dated by TCRdb to about 2015). The method was 5' RACE. The listed sequencing device is Illumina HiSeq 2500. A second PCR of about 6 to 11 cycles was performed with a sample-barcoded 5' primer and a J-beta primer mix. TCRdb cleaned the public reads at Q25 with fastp, built clones with MiXCR and kept in-frame beta chains. Records with the same CDR3 protein are collapsed into one entry carrying the most frequent genes and DNA. For this sample there are fewer than 900,000 distinct CDR3 sequences; 30% to 45% appear just once. 10% to 15% of the sample belongs to the ten largest clones. The material sequenced was blood. The receptors come from a man between 18 and 35 years old in good health.

The chain couples TRBV20-1 to TRBJ2-7; TRBD2 matches at 11 bases. Germline CDR1 is DFQATT and CDR2 is SNEGSKA (reference sequence). V shed 6 bases, J shed 0 bases, and the junction held 7 bases outside the gene matches. The CDR3 sequence is 15 residues long. CDR3: CSALGTSGPSYEQYF. The CDR3 nucleotides are TGCAGTGCCCTTGGGACTAGCGGACCCTCCTACGAGCAGTACTTC.

In its sample, this clonotype was seen a few times. CDR3 protein: CASSLGAGRETQYF. The CDR3 coding sequence is TGTGCCAGCAGCTTAGGAGCGGGTAGAGAGACCCAGTACTTC. The chain employs TRBV7-9 and TRBJ2-5; TRBD2 is a possible D gene (6 bases). The V end was cut by 1 base, the J end by 4 bases, with 10 bases between. Germline V gene sequence: CDR1 SEHNR, CDR2 FQNEAQ (reference sequence). This CDR3 is built from 14 residues.

The J gene is TRBJ2-3, the V gene TRBV20-1; D uncertain. Germline CDR1 DFQATT, CDR2 SNEGSKA (reference sequence). Trimming removed 2 bases at V and 1 base at J, with 10 bases between. The length of the CDR3 is 14 residues. The CDR3 DNA reads as TGCAGTGCTAGATCGGTCCCTCGCACAGATACGCAGTATTTT. Translated, it gives CSARSVPRTDTQYF.

This clonotype was observed a few times. The chain couples TRBV6-4 to TRBJ2-3; 11 bases agree with TRBD2. V trimming: 0 bases; J trimming: 2 bases; junction bases outside the gene matches: 1. The CDR3 contains 16 residues. CDR1 and CDR2 (germline): MRHNA, SNTAGT. The CDR3 here is CASSDSSGGATDTQYF. The CDR3 region has the DNA TGTGCCAGCAGTGACTCTAGCGGGGGGGCCACAGATACGCAGTATTTT.

This clonotype turned up a few times. The V call is TRBV7-2, the J call TRBJ2-7; D could derive from TRBD1 or TRBD2 (5 bases each). Deletions cut 5 bases from V and 3 bases from J, with 14 bases between. The CDR3 is 14 residues long. Germline V gene data show CDR1 as SGHTA and CDR2 as FQGNSA. CDR3 nucleotide sequence: TGTGCCAGCAGCCCCCAGGTGGGGGACTACGAGCAGTACTTC. This sequence encodes CASSPQVGDYEQYF.

This clonotype was counted a few times. V gene TRBV20-1 combines with J gene TRBJ2-1, with no clear D. The CDR3 is made up of 10 amino acids. From germline, CDR1 is DFQATT and CDR2 SNEGSKA (reference sequence). Trimming removed 6 bases at V and 8 bases at J, with 8 bases between. CDR3 residues: CSAARDEQFF. The CDR3 DNA follows: TGCAGTGCAGCTAGGGATGAGCAGTTCTTC.

This clonotype was found many times. J is TRBJ2-4 and V is TRBV28, with D possibly TRBD2 on 7 matching bases. V lost 3 bases and J lost 0, with 18 bases in between. The CDR3 sequence is 18 residues long. Germline-derived CDR1 and CDR2 are MDHEN and SYDVKM. In DNA, the CDR3 is TGTGCCAGCAGTTTCCACAGGGACTATCCTTTAGCCAAAAACATTCAGTACTTC. It encodes CASSFHRDYPLAKNIQYF. Together with reference TRBV28 and TRBJ2-4, the CDR3 gives the full variable domain: DVKVTQSSRYLVKRTGEKVFLECVQDMDHENMFWYRQDPGLGLRLIYFSYDVKMKEKGDIPEGYSVSREKKERFSLILESASTNQTSMYLCASSFHRDYPLAKNIQYFGAGTRLSVL.

The V and J genes are TRBV20-1 and TRBJ2-1; 11 positions agree with TRBD2. The V segment lost 1 base and the J segment 9 bases; nucleotides outside the gene matches: 5. This CDR3 is built from 14 residues. CDR1 is DFQATT, CDR2 SNEGSKA, per germline (reference sequence). CDR3 nucleotides: TGCAGTGCTAGAGGACTAGCGGGGATTCTTGAGCAGTTCTTC. Protein product: CSARGLAGILEQFF.

The rearrangement links TRBV2 to TRBJ1-1, with no clear D. Looked up from germline, CDR1 is SNHLY and CDR2 is FYNNEI. Trimming shortened V by 1 base and J by 2 bases, and 11 bases separated the two germline ends. The CDR3 contains 15 residues. The CDR3 reads CASSEGAARNTEAFF. DNA of the CDR3: TGTGCCAGCAGTGAAGGGGCAGCCAGAAACACTGAAGCTTTCTTT.

Note on this clonotype: One junction end does not reproduce the germline sequence, and a read error may be involved. The chain joins TRBV5-8 to TRBJ2-3; D might be TRBD2 (6 bases). This CDR3 has 15 amino acids. The germline V gene encodes CDR1 SGHTS and CDR2 YDEGEE. DNA for the CDR3: TGTGCCAGCAGCTTAAGGACTATCAGCACAGATACGAAGTATTTT. Translating it yields CASSLRTISTDTKYF.

For this clonotype: This may come from a read error, since a much larger clone is one base off. The chain links TRBV20-1 to TRBJ1-4; D is uncertain. CDR1 DFQATT and CDR2 SNEGSKA come from the germline V gene (reference sequence). The length of the CDR3 is 13 residues. V lost 3 bases, J lost 7 bases, and 12 bases lay in between. The CDR3 here is CSASHSLVEKLFF. The CDR3 DNA reads TGCAGTGCTAGTCACAGTCTTGTTGAAAAACTGTTTTTT.

This chain joins TRBV20-1 and TRBJ1-1; 8 bases align to TRBD1. J lost 6 bases, V lost 2 bases, and 11 bases had no gene match. In germline, CDR1 is DFQATT, CDR2 SNEGSKA (reference sequence). The CDR3 runs to 15 residues. DNA of the CDR3: TGCAGTGCTAGAACACCCCAGGGGGCTGGGGCTGAAGCTTTCTTT. Its protein product is CSARTPQGAGAEAFF.

This clonotype was counted at least ten times. This rearrangement joins TRBV29-1 to TRBJ1-2; no clear D. The V gene's germline CDR1 is SQVTM and CDR2 ANQGSEA. With 3 bases removed from V and 1 base from J, the gap between germline ends came to 15 bases. This CDR3 contains 15 residues. The CDR3 is CSVDRSDPVNYGYTF. The CDR3 DNA sequence: TGCAGCGTTGATCGGTCGGACCCTGTTAACTATGGCTACACCTTC.

This clonotype has a count of ten or more. One end of the junction is discordant with germline, which a read error may explain. The chain links TRBV7-6 to TRBJ2-3, with a weak D call TRBD1 (6 bases). Per the germline V gene, CDR1 is SGHVS and CDR2 is FNYEAQ. CDR3 length: 15 residues. Here the CDR3 reads CASSLEAGGTDTQYF. The CDR3 region has the DNA TGCGCCAGCAGCTTGGAAGCAGGGGGCACAGATACGCAGTATTTT.

There are a few counts of this clonotype. This CDR3 reads CASSFPTTGGSSNEQFF. The CDR3 DNA reads as TGTGCCAGCAGCTTTCCTACGACAGGGGGAAGTAGTAATGAGCAGTTCTTC. V gene TRBV9 combines with J gene TRBJ2-1, with 9 bases matching TRBD1. J lost 7 bases, V lost 4 bases, and 15 bases had no gene match. Germline V gene data show CDR1 as SGDLS and CDR2 as YYNGEE. The length of the CDR3 is 17 residues.

On this clonotype itself: An end of the junction does not agree with germline; a read error may underlie this. The V gene is TRBV7-8, the J gene TRBJ1-2, with D perhaps matching TRBD1 (6 bases). This CDR3 is 11 amino acids long. Germline V gene data show CDR1 as SGHVS and CDR2 as FQNEAQ. For the CDR3, the DNA is TGTGTCAGCAGCAATAACAGGGATTACACCTTC. Translation gives CVSSNNRDYTF.

This clonotype has a handful of counts. The gene calls are TRBV5-5 and TRBJ2-1; TRBD2 aligns across 14 bases. Germline assignment: CDR1 SGHKS and CDR2 YYEKEE (reference sequence). The trim removed 2 bases at V and 6 bases at J, leaving 13 bases unmatched. CDR3 length equals 19 residues. The CDR3 loop reads CASSFPGLAGEEGINEQFF. CDR3 DNA: TGTGCCAGCAGCTTTCCGGGACTAGCGGGGGAAGAGGGTATCAATGAGCAGTTCTTC.

The chain employs TRBV7-2 and TRBJ1-5, with 7 nucleotides matching TRBD1. The V gene's germline CDR1 is SGHTA and CDR2 FQGNSA. V dropped 5 bases and J dropped 5; count of bases not matched to a gene: 9. The CDR3 contains 15 residues. CDR3 coding DNA: TGTGCCAGCAGCCCGTTGGACAGGCCTCATCAGCCCCAGCATTTT. Amino acid sequence: CASSPLDRPHQPQHF.

This clonotype was found many times. This chain links TRBV20-1 with TRBJ1-2; perhaps TRBD1 as D (5 bases). Looked up from germline, CDR1 is DFQATT and CDR2 is SNEGSKA (reference sequence). This CDR3 has 11 residues. Trimming took off 4 bases at V and 2 bases at J, with 5 bases between the two ends. The CDR3 coding sequence is TGCAGTGCTACAGGGAACTATGGCTACACCTTC. Translation: CSATGNYGYTF.

This clonotype was seen a few times. This chain links TRBV20-1 with TRBJ2-1; 11 bases map to TRBD1. CDR3 length: 16 residues. Germline CDR1 is DFQATT and CDR2 is SNEGSKA (reference sequence). With V trimmed by 6 bases and J by 2 bases, 9 bases remained unmatched. CDR3 amino acids: CSALNWDRGTYNEQFF. The CDR3 DNA sequence: TGCAGTGCGCTGAACTGGGACAGGGGGACCTACAATGAGCAGTTCTTC.

This clonotype has just a few counts. The rearrangement uses TRBV6-6 and TRBJ1-1, with a possible D match to TRBD1 (6 bases). The germline V gene has CDR1 MNHNY and CDR2 SVGAGI (reference sequence). Trimming removed 5 bases at V and 5 bases at J, with 15 bases between. The CDR3 consists of 14 residues. The CDR3 region has the DNA TGTGCCAGCAGTCAATTTACAGGGAGTACTGAAGCTTTCTTT. Translation gives CASSQFTGSTEAFF.

The rearrangement joins TRBV6-6 to TRBJ2-2; D may be TRBD1 (5 bases). V was shortened by 0 bases and J by 3 bases, with 11 bases between the two germline ends. This CDR3 has 16 amino acids. Germline CDR1 is MNHNY and CDR2 is SVGAGI (reference sequence). DNA for the CDR3: TGTGCCAGCAGTTACTCGTTCAGGGTTGACACCGGGGAGCTGTTTTTT. Protein sequence: CASSYSFRVDTGELFF.

In regard to this clonotype: A single base separates this from a much larger clone, so it may be a read error. This chain links TRBV10-3 with TRBJ2-3; possibly TRBD1 for D (6 bases). The CDR3 totals 16 residues. Germline V gene lookup returns CDR1 ENHRY and CDR2 SYGVKD. The CDR3 region has the DNA TGTGTCATCAGTGACCGAACCAGGGGAGACTCAGATACGCAGTATTTT. Protein product: CVISDRTRGDSDTQYF.

Ten or more counts support this clonotype. The chain is built from TRBV7-9 and TRBJ1-2; a weak D match, TRBD1 (5 bases). V lost 5 bases and J 2 bases, leaving 15 bases between the germline ends. Germline lookup yields CDR1 SEHNR and CDR2 FQNEAQ (reference sequence). This CDR3 is 15 amino acids long. CDR3 in amino acids: CASSHDSSSNYGYTF. The CDR3 region has the DNA TGTGCCAGCAGCCACGACAGTTCTTCCAACTATGGCTACACCTTC.

CDR3 loop: CASSVASGGTSTDTQYF. The CDR3, as DNA: TGTGCCAGCAGCGTGGCTAGCGGGGGGACTAGCACAGATACGCAGTATTTT. The chain uses TRBV9 and TRBJ2-3; 11 bases align to TRBD2. V shed 2 bases, J shed 0 bases, and the junction held 5 bases outside the gene matches. This CDR3 is 17 amino acids long. Germline loops: CDR1 SGDLS, CDR2 YYNGEE.